These T cell receptor beta chains were read from a single sample in a study of T cell repertoires in cytomegalovirus infection. A single record per CDR3 protein comes from TCRdb applying MiXCR to the reads. The sample shows around 340,000 distinct CDR3 sequences, about 29% of them seen only once. No antigen has been assigned to these receptors. Material: cultured PBMCs, obtained from culture after CMV antigen stimulation. Source of these receptors: a human donor in good health (CMV status not recorded). Some clones in this sample may be carry-over from other donors' samples. Both conserved end residues are part of each CDR3. Each record gives: D gene, clone size, J gene, V gene, CDR3 protein, CDR3 DNA. D genes are given only for firm matches. Part of the rows lack a size; the others show once, few, many or a class for expanded clones.

NA	many	TRBJ1-1	TRBV27	CASSLRRGGNSEAFF	TGTGCCAGCAGCCTCCGACGCGGGGGGAACTCTGAAGCTTTCTTT
NA	few	TRBJ1-2	TRBV12-3/TRBV12-4	CASSLVQSNYGYTF	TGTGCCAGCAGTTTGGTACAGTCAAACTATGGCTACACCTTC
NA	NA	TRBJ1-1	TRBV11-1	CASSPRGEEAFF	TGTGCCAGCAGCCCGAGGGGAGAGGAAGCTTTCTTT
TRBD2	NA	TRBJ2-7	TRBV11-2	CASSFASSGKYEQYF	TGTGCCAGCAGCTTCGCCTCTAGCGGAAAGTACGAGCAGTACTTC
NA	few	TRBJ2-1	TRBV4-2	CASSLSRDEQFF	TGTGCCAGCAGCCTCTCTAGGGATGAGCAGTTCTTC
NA	once	TRBJ2-2	TRBV19	CASSIARGNTGELFF	TGTGCCAGTAGTATCGCCAGGGGAAACACCGGGGAGCTGTTTTTT
TRBD2	few	TRBJ2-1	TRBV11-3	CASSSGTSGGLEQFF	TGTGCCAGCAGCTCCGGGACTAGCGGGGGGTTAGAGCAGTTCTTC
TRBD1	NA	TRBJ2-7	TRBV28	CASQGAGYEQYF	TGTGCCAGCCAGGGGGCAGGCTACGAGCAGTACTTC
NA	NA	TRBJ2-6	TRBV18	CASSPLRLVSSGANVLTF	TGTGCCAGCTCACCACTGCGGTTAGTGAGCTCTGGGGCCAACGTCCTGACTTTC
NA	NA	TRBJ1-2	TRBV5-6	CASSLEVAGYTF	TGTGCCAGCAGCTTGGAGGTTGCTGGCTACACCTTC
TRBD2	NA	TRBJ2-7	TRBV6-6	CASSYIAGATYEQYF	TGTGCCAGCAGTTACATAGCGGGCGCGACCTACGAGCAGTACTTC
NA	NA	TRBJ2-3	TRBV27	CASRDRVGTDTQYF	TGTGCCAGCAGAGATCGGGTGGGCACAGATACGCAGTATTTT
NA	NA	TRBJ1-6	TRBV19	CASSLGRTSALHF	TGTGCCAGTAGTCTAGGACGGACCTCAGCCCTCCACTTT
TRBD1	NA	TRBJ1-1	TRBV20-1	CSAEGQGASEAFF	TGCAGTGCTGAAGGGCAGGGGGCCTCTGAAGCTTTCTTT
TRBD1	NA	TRBJ1-3	TRBV9	CASSLDRGGNTIYF	TGTGCCAGCAGCCTAGACAGGGGAGGAAACACCATATATTTT
TRBD1	NA	TRBJ2-3	TRBV18	CASSPPVGGQGTDTQYF	TGTGCCAGCTCACCACCGGTTGGGGGACAGGGGACAGATACGCAGTATTTT
NA	NA	TRBJ1-3	TRBV7-9	CASSLAWGTGNTIYF	TGTGCCAGCAGCTTAGCCTGGGGCACTGGAAACACCATATATTTT
NA	NA	TRBJ2-3	TRBV7-8	CASSFELADTQYF	TGTGCCAGCAGCTTCGAGCTGGCAGATACGCAGTATTTT
TRBD1	many	TRBJ2-3	TRBV6-1	CASSEAGTGGTDTQYF	TGTGCCAGCAGTGAAGCGGGGACAGGGGGTACAGATACGCAGTATTTT
NA	NA	TRBJ1-1	TRBV7-3	CASSPIGTGNTEAFF	TGTGCCAGCAGCCCGATAGGGACGGGGAACACTGAAGCTTTCTTT
NA	NA	TRBJ2-7	TRBV27	CASSYRGTYEQYF	TGTGCCAGCAGTTATCGCGGAACCTACGAGCAGTACTTC
NA	NA	TRBJ1-5	TRBV19	CATRPQGPRNQPQHF	TGTGCCACCCGACCACAGGGCCCACGCAATCAGCCCCAGCATTTT